A selection of T cell receptor beta chains follows, all from one sample in a study of blood T cell repertoires in COVID-19. TCRdb keeps only in-frame clones here, not all; method: immunoSEQ multiplex PCR. The table includes 60,000 to 80,000 clones, over 85% detected once. The material sequenced was peripheral blood. The receptors stem from a human donor in a cohort sampled during active COVID-19. Each CDR3 is given with its conserved first and last residue. D genes are given only for firm matches. Only part of the rows carry a size: once, few, many, or a class if the clone is expanded.

>-|TRBJ1-1|TRBV2|17|-
TGTGCCAGCAGTCTGGCGCCAGAGGGCTTTTTGAACACTGAAGCTTTCTTT
CASSLAPEGFLNTEAFF
>TRBD1|TRBJ1-6|TRBV5-6|14|-
TGTGCCAGCACGGTGGACAGGGCGAATTCACCCCTCCACTTT
CASTVDRANSPLHF
>-|TRBJ1-5|TRBV4-2|15|once
TGTGCCAGCAGCCAAGATCGTGGGGGGGCGGAGCCCCAGCATTTT
CASSQDRGGAEPQHF
>TRBD1|TRBJ2-7|TRBV7-2|13|-
TGTGCCAGCGGGGGGACAGGCTCCTACGAGCAGTACTTC
CASGGTGSYEQYF
>-|TRBJ1-3|TRBV30|16|-
TGTGCCTGGGCTCGGGGGTCGAGCAGCTCTGGAAACACCATATATTTT
CAWARGSSSSGNTIYF
>TRBD2|TRBJ2-3|TRBV5-8|16|-
TGTGCCAGCAGCTTATTCACTAGCGGGTACACAGATACGCAGTATTTT
CASSLFTSGYTDTQYF
>-|TRBJ1-5|TRBV30|16|-
TGTGCCTGGAGTCCATCGCCGGGGTTGGGCAATCAGCCCCAGCATTTT
CAWSPSPGLGNQPQHF
>-|TRBJ2-1|TRBV7-9|15|-
TGTGCCAGCAGCTTAGACGGGACTGGGCACAATGAGCAGTTCTTC
CASSLDGTGHNEQFF
>TRBD1|TRBJ1-2|TRBV12-3/TRBV12-4|12|-
TGTGCCAGCAGCCGACAGGGCAGTGGCTACACCTTC
CASSRQGSGYTF
>TRBD2|TRBJ2-2|TRBV4-1|21|-
TGCGCCAGCAGCCAGGTTATCTTACCCGCCGGGACTCGCCGGGGGGGCGGGGAGCTGTTTTTT
CASSQVILPAGTRRGGGELFF
>-|TRBJ1-3|TRBV5-1|15|-
TGCGCCAGCAGCTTGTCTGCTAGCTCTGGAAACACCATATATTTT
CASSLSASSGNTIYF
>-|TRBJ1-3|TRBV7-9|17|-
TGTGCCAGCAGCTTAGTCACGCAGGGGAACTCTGGAAACACCATATATTTT
CASSLVTQGNSGNTIYF
>TRBD2|TRBJ2-2|TRBV7-3|18|-
TGTGCCAGCAGCCGTATAGTGGGGACTAGCGGTGACACCGGGGAGCTGTTTTTT
CASSRIVGTSGDTGELFF
>TRBD1|TRBJ1-6|TRBV7-9|15|few
TGTGCCAGCACCCCCCCCGGACAGGGGGCGTCACCCCTCCACTTT
CASTPPGQGASPLHF
>-|TRBJ2-2|TRBV27|13|-
TGTGCCAGCAGTGCACAGGAGACCGGGGAGCTGTTTTTT
CASSAQETGELFF
>TRBD2|TRBJ2-1|TRBV2|16|-
TGTGCCAGCAGTGAGATGGGCGGGAGAGCCGGGAATGAGCAGTTCTTC
CASSEMGGRAGNEQFF
>-|TRBJ1-5|TRBV6-1|15|-
TGTGCCAGCAGTGAAGCGATCAGCATCAGGCAGCCCCAGCATTTT
CASSEAISIRQPQHF
>-|TRBJ2-1|TRBV12-3/TRBV12-4|13|-
TGTGCCAGCAGTCCTAACGAGCACAATGAGCAGTTCTTC
CASSPNEHNEQFF
>TRBD2|TRBJ2-1|TRBV7-3|16|-
TGTGCCAGCAGCGCCCGAGAGAGCGGGAGGGCCAATGAGCAGTTCTTC
CASSARESGRANEQFF
>TRBD1|TRBJ1-2|TRBV5-6|15|-
TGTGCCAGCAGTTCCATAGCAGGGGGCTCCGGTGGCTACACCTTC
CASSSIAGGSGGYTF
>TRBD1|TRBJ1-1|TRBV19|13|-
TGTGCCAGTAGTGAGGGGGCGCAAACTGAAGCTTTCTTT
CASSEGAQTEAFF
>-|TRBJ1-1|TRBV19|15|-
TGTGCCAGTAGTTCCCCCATCCGCTACGACACTGAAGCTTTCTTT
CASSSPIRYDTEAFF
>TRBD2|TRBJ2-5|TRBV9|15|-
TGTGCCAGCAGCGTAGCAGCGGGGGATCAAGAGACCCAGTACTTC
CASSVAAGDQETQYF
>TRBD2|TRBJ2-1|TRBV4-3|15|-
TGCGCCAGCAGCCCCACTAGCGGGAGTGTCGATGAGCAGTTCTTC
CASSPTSGSVDEQFF
>-|TRBJ2-3|TRBV4-2|14|-
TGTGCCAGCAGCCGAGGAATCGGTACAGATACGCAGTATTTT
CASSRGIGTDTQYF
>-|TRBJ1-6|TRBV18|14|-
TGTGCCAGCTCACCATTGGCAGATAATTCACCCCTCCACTTT
CASSPLADNSPLHF
>-|TRBJ2-2|TRBV6-6|13|-
TGTGCCAGCAGCCCAAAGAGCACCGGGGAGCTGTTTTTT
CASSPKSTGELFF